The 14 T cell receptor beta chains below come from one sample, sequenced in a study of T cell responses to AZD1222 COVID-19 vaccine. This table comes from immunoSEQ multiplex PCR, and its TCRdb copy is limited to in-frame clones, with some not included. The sample lists around 120,000 clones, roughly 92% occurring once. This material consisted of peripheral blood, taken 28 days after the second AZD1222 dose. These receptors were collected from an adult who received the AZD1222 COVID-19 vaccine.

The CDR3 here is CASSRDRGRTEAFF. In DNA form, the CDR3 reads TGTGCCAGTAGTAGAGACAGGGGGCGTACTGAAGCTTTCTTT. The rearrangement uses TRBV19 and TRBJ1-1; 10 bases are shared with TRBD1. CDR1 is LNHDA, CDR2 SQIVND, per germline (reference sequence). The CDR3 extends over 14 amino acids. Trimming cost V 4 bases and J 5 bases; bases outside gene matches: 4.

The chain links TRBV30 to TRBJ1-2, with a possible D match to TRBD1 (5 bases). Deletions cut 2 bases from V and 7 bases from J, with 17 bases between. The CDR3 length is 14 residues. CDR1 is GTSNPN, CDR2 SVGIG, per germline (reference sequence). The CDR3 nucleotides are TGTGCCTGGAGTATGGAGGCGGGGACCGGTGGCTACACCTTC. Translating gives CAWSMEAGTGGYTF.

This chain links TRBV18 with TRBJ2-3, with 7 bases aligning to TRBD1. This CDR3 is 15 amino acids long. Losses at the gene ends were 0 bases for V and 5 bases for J; bases not matched to a gene: 5. The germline CDR1 and CDR2 sequences are KGHSH and LQKENI. The CDR3 DNA reads as TGTGCCAGCTCACCACCGTACAGGGGTCAAGATACGCAGTATTTT. Encoded protein: CASSPPYRGQDTQYF. The entire variable domain, with the rest obtained from reference TRBV18 and TRBJ2-3, is as follows: NAGVMQNPRHLVRRRGQEARLRCSPMKGHSHVYWYRQLPEEGLKFMVYLQKENIIDESGMPKERFSAEFPKEGPSILRIQQVVRGDSAAYFCASSPPYRGQDTQYFGPGTRLTVL.

The chain employs TRBV19 and TRBJ2-6; no definite D call. V lost 3 bases, J lost 0 bases, and 6 bases lay in between. In germline, CDR1 is LNHDA, CDR2 SQIVND (reference sequence). The CDR3 has 15 amino acids. This chain's CDR3 is CASSMPGSGANVLTF. The CDR3 nucleotides read TGTGCCAGTAGTATGCCCGGCTCTGGGGCCAACGTCCTGACTTTC.

As for this clone: A junction end diverges from the germline sequence, so it may reflect a read error. The chain couples TRBV6-1 to TRBJ2-7, with 7 bases identical to TRBD1. The germline gives CDR1 MNHNS, CDR2 SASEGT. The CDR3 has 14 amino acids. The CDR3: CASREGQATYEQYF. The CDR3 DNA sequence: TGTGCCAGCAGGGAAGGACAGGCGACCTACGAGCAGTACTTC.

The chain carries TRBV6-4 and TRBJ2-3; 10 bases line up with TRBD2. The germline V gene encodes CDR1 MRHNA and CDR2 SNTAGT. V was pared by 6 bases and J by 14 bases, with 11 bases of the junction left unmatched. The CDR3 is 13 amino acids. CDR3 sequence reads: CASSGTSESLRYF. The CDR3 DNA sequence: TGTGCCAGCAGCGGGACTAGCGAGAGCCTGAGGTATTTT.

The chain employs TRBV7-6 and TRBJ1-1, with no clear D. Trimming left V 1 base short and J 5 bases short, with 17 bases between. CDR3 size: 16 residues. Per the germline V gene, CDR1 is SGHVS and CDR2 is FNYEAQ. The CDR3 reads CASSLGAFRAGTEAFF. The CDR3 nucleotides read TGTGCCAGCAGCTTAGGGGCATTTAGAGCGGGAACTGAAGCTTTCTTT. The full variable domain, completed using reference TRBV7-6 and TRBJ1-1, is GAGVSQSPRYKVTKRGQDVALRCDPISGHVSLYWYRQALGQGPEFLTYFNYEAQQDKSGLPNDRFSAERPEGSISTLTIQRTEQRDSAMYRCASSLGAFRAGTEAFFGQGTRLTVV.

The J gene is TRBJ2-5, the V gene TRBV29-1, with D possibly called TRBD1 or TRBD2 (5 bases each). CDR1 is SQVTM, CDR2 ANQGSEA, per germline. The V end was cut by 4 bases, the J end by 7 bases, with 22 bases between. This CDR3 contains 15 residues. The CDR3 is CSVGPVVGGHLTQYF. The CDR3 nucleotides read TGCAGCGTTGGCCCGGTGGTTGGAGGACACCTGACCCAGTACTTC.

The J gene is TRBJ2-7, the V gene TRBV2; 8 bases line up with TRBD1. V trimming: 4 bases; J trimming: 7 bases; junction bases outside the gene matches: 6. Germline lookup yields CDR1 SNHLY and CDR2 FYNNEI. The CDR3 totals 13 residues. The CDR3 DNA follows: TGTGCCAGCAGTGGACAGGGGCCAAGTGAGCAGTACTTC. Amino acid sequence: CASSGQGPSEQYF.

V usage is TRBV5-1 and J usage is TRBJ2-2; 7 positions match TRBD2. V was pared by 4 bases and J by 5 bases, with 8 bases of the junction left unmatched. The CDR3 extends over 15 amino acids. Per germline, CDR1 SGHRS and CDR2 YFSETQ. The CDR3 nucleotides are TGCGCCAGCAGCAACGGACTAGAGGGAACCGGGGAGCTGTTTTTT. It translates to CASSNGLEGTGELFF.

This chain uses TRBV3-1 (or the pseudogene TRBV3-2) with TRBJ2-7; the D is unclear. CDR1 LGHDT and CDR2 YNNKEL come from the germline V gene (reference sequence). V was clipped by 1 base and J by 6 bases, with 10 bases between them. This CDR3 region has 13 residues. The CDR3 reads CASSQVREVEQYF. Written as DNA, the CDR3 is TGTGCCAGCAGCCAAGTAAGGGAAGTCGAGCAGTACTTC.

This clone was detected only a few times. This chain joins TRBV4-1 and TRBJ2-1; D unresolved. V lost 0 bases to trimming and J lost 0 bases, with 6 bases between them. The CDR3 spans 15 residues. In germline, CDR1 is MGHRA, CDR2 YSYEKL. The CDR3 sequence: CASSQELSSYNEQFF. The CDR3 region has the DNA TGCGCCAGCAGCCAAGAACTGAGCTCCTACAATGAGCAGTTCTTC.

The V and J genes are TRBV11-3 and TRBJ2-5; 8 bases fit TRBD2. This CDR3 contains 16 residues. V trimming: 5 bases; J trimming: 4 bases; junction bases outside the gene matches: 12. Germline CDR1 is SGHNT and CDR2 is YENEEA. The CDR3 sequence: CASSPPFGGGRETQYF. The DNA of the CDR3 is TGTGCCAGCAGCCCCCCCTTCGGGGGGGGGCGAGAGACCCAGTACTTC.

The V call is TRBV13, the J call TRBJ2-7, with 11 bases fitting TRBD2. Per germline, CDR1 PRHDT and CDR2 FYEKMQ (reference sequence). The CDR3 consists of 15 residues. Trimming cost V 8 bases and J 4 bases; bases outside gene matches: 10. The DNA of the CDR3 is TGTGCCAGCCGGTTAGCGGGAGGGAACTGGTACGAGCAGTACTTC. Residues: CASRLAGGNWYEQYF.